Shown below are 25 T cell receptor beta chains from a single sample sequenced in a study of T cells in Graves' hyperthyroidism and ophthalmopathy. The investigators amplified TCR beta CDR3 regions from RNA transcripts. The HTBI primer set drove a first-round RT-PCR of the TCR CDR3. TCRdb reprocessed the multiplex PCR reads via MiXCR and lists one record per CDR3 protein. The data hold approximately 430,000 distinct CDR3 sequences, with roughly 14% observed a single time. The source material was blood. The receptors derive from a man aged 18 to 29 with Graves' ophthalmopathy.

This clonotype was detected ten times or more. The chain recombines TRBV5-8 with TRBJ2-1, with D maybe TRBD1 (7 bases). The CDR3 spans 15 residues. CDR1 is SGHTS, CDR2 YDEGEE, per germline. V lost 3 bases to trimming and J lost 8 bases, with 18 bases between them. CDR3 sequence: CASSSGGPSRHEQFF. The CDR3 DNA reads as TGTGCCAGCAGCTCAGGGGGGCCCTCCCGCCATGAGCAGTTCTTC.

This clonotype occurred many times. The V call is TRBV25-1, the J call TRBJ2-1; the D call may be TRBD1 or TRBD2 (5 bases each). Per germline, CDR1 MGHDK and CDR2 SYGVNS. The length of the CDR3 is 14 residues. V was pared by 4 bases and J by 5 bases, with 12 bases between. The CDR3 DNA reads as TGTGCCAGCAGTGTCCGGGACCCCGACAATGAGCAGTTCTTC. It yields the protein CASSVRDPDNEQFF.

This clonotype was observed at least ten times. The chain carries TRBV11-2 and TRBJ2-7; 8 nucleotides agree with TRBD2. The trim removed 2 bases at V and 2 bases at J, leaving 11 bases unmatched. CDR3 length: 17 amino acids. Germline CDR1 SGHAT, CDR2 FQNNGV. The CDR3 here is CASSLSIAGSTPYEQYF. The CDR3 nucleotides read TGTGCCAGCAGCTTATCAATAGCGGGGTCAACTCCCTACGAGCAGTACTTC.

This clonotype was seen only a few times. V is TRBV7-8 and J is TRBJ2-3; 13 bases align to TRBD2. The CDR3 has 16 amino acids. The germline V gene encodes CDR1 SGHVS and CDR2 FQNEAQ. J was trimmed by 6 bases and V by 5 bases; bases with no gene match: 8. The chain's CDR3 is CASSPTSGGFWDTQYF. The CDR3 region has the DNA TGTGCCAGCAGCCCGACTAGCGGGGGGTTTTGGGATACGCAGTATTTT.

This clonotype was seen ten or more times. This chain links TRBV15 with TRBJ1-1; the D is unclear. CDR1 is LNHNV and CDR2 is YYDKDF in the germline V gene (reference sequence). V was shortened by 0 bases and J by 3 bases, with 5 bases between the two germline ends. The CDR3 length is 13 residues. As DNA, the CDR3 is TGTGCCACCAGCAGAGATATGGACACTGAAGCTTTCTTT. The encoded protein is CATSRDMDTEAFF.

This clonotype came up many times. The J gene is TRBJ2-7, the V gene TRBV6-5; 9 bases are shared with TRBD2. Germline CDR1 is MNHEY and CDR2 is SVGAGI. The junction had 2 bases not matched to a gene; V was cut back by 2 bases and J by 3 bases. The CDR3 totals 14 residues. CDR3 protein: CASSYAGGYYEQYF. Here the CDR3 DNA reads TGTGCCAGCAGTTACGCGGGGGGGTACTACGAGCAGTACTTC.

This clonotype was counted at least ten times. The chain recombines TRBV18 with TRBJ2-5, with D hard to call. Germline CDR1 and CDR2: KGHSH and LQKENI. CDR3 length: 15 residues. V was clipped by 2 bases and J by 5 bases, with 15 bases between them. Here the CDR3 reads CASSPRAPSHETQYF. The CDR3 DNA reads as TGTGCCAGCTCACCAAGGGCACCTTCCCACGAGACCCAGTACTTC.

This clonotype was seen at least ten times. The V and J genes are TRBV6-6 and TRBJ2-3; the D gene could be TRBD1 or TRBD2 (5 bases each). With 2 bases removed from V and 3 bases from J, the gap between germline ends came to 21 bases. Per the germline V gene, CDR1 is MNHNY and CDR2 is SVGAGI (reference sequence). The CDR3 length is 18 residues. CDR3 DNA: TGTGCCAGCAGTTACGAATCCTGGGGTGGGGGAATAACAGATACGCAGTATTTT. Translated: CASSYESWGGGITDTQYF.

This clonotype has only one observation. Germline is not matched at one junction end, which may reflect a read error. This chain connects TRBV6-1 to TRBJ1-3; no reliable D call. This CDR3 is 13 amino acids long. Germline CDR1 MNHNS, CDR2 SASEGT. CDR3 nucleotides: TGCGCCAGCAGTGGAAGCGGTGGAAACACCATATATTTT. Its protein product is CASSGSGGNTIYF.

Ten or more counts support this clonotype. V and J are TRBV2 and TRBJ2-1; TRBD1 matches at 7 bases. This CDR3 spans 18 amino acids. Trimming at V came to 6 bases and at J to 4 bases, leaving 18 bases not matched to a gene. From germline, CDR1 is SNHLY and CDR2 FYNNEI. CDR3 nucleotides: TGTGCCAGCAGCCGGGACAGATCGGCTTCGTGGGGGTACAATGAGCAGTTCTTC. This translates into CASSRDRSASWGYNEQFF.

This clonotype was counted between two and nine times. The V gene is TRBV19, the J gene TRBJ2-7; the D is unclear. This CDR3 spans 14 amino acids. From germline, CDR1 is LNHDA and CDR2 SQIVND (reference sequence). Trimming shortened V by 3 bases and J by 2 bases, and 11 bases separated the two germline ends. Here the CDR3 DNA reads TGTGCCAGTAGTATCGGCGGCCGGGCCTACGAGCAGTACTTC. Translated, it gives CASSIGGRAYEQYF.

Ten or more counts support this clonotype. The J gene is TRBJ2-1, the V gene TRBV12-3 or TRBV12-4; D is possibly TRBD1 (6 bases). Trimming took off 3 bases at V and 8 bases at J, with 11 bases between the two ends. The CDR3 extends over 13 amino acids. CDR3 loop: CASSLGSGDEQFF. DNA for the CDR3: TGTGCCAGCAGTTTGGGATCAGGGGATGAGCAGTTCTTC.

Written as DNA, the CDR3 is TGTGCCAGCAGTTTAGGAGGACTAGCGGGGCCCTCGTACTTC. Protein: CASSLGGLAGPSYF. The chain uses TRBV12-3 or TRBV12-4 and TRBJ2-4, with 12 bases aligning to TRBD2. With V trimmed by 1 base and J by 15 bases, 7 bases remained unmatched. The CDR3 sequence is 14 residues long.

The chain recombines TRBV20-1 with TRBJ1-4, with 8 bases matching TRBD1. Germline V CDR1 and CDR2: DFQATT, SNEGSKA (reference sequence). CDR3 length: 15 amino acids. Unmatched junction bases numbered 7, after V lost 1 base and J lost 6 bases. The CDR3 protein is CSARAFQGAYEKLFF. The CDR3 DNA sequence: TGCAGTGCTAGAGCTTTTCAGGGGGCTTATGAAAAACTGTTTTTT.

This clonotype was detected many times. This chain links TRBV3-1 with TRBJ2-7; TRBD2 is a possible D gene (6 bases). The CDR3 spans 15 residues. V was shortened by 1 base and J by 0 bases, with 10 bases between the two germline ends. CDR1 and CDR2 (germline): LGHDT, YNNKEL (reference sequence). CDR3 loop: CASSQGIAASYEQYF. DNA for the CDR3: TGTGCCAGCAGCCAAGGGATAGCGGCCTCCTACGAGCAGTACTTC.

This chain uses TRBV5-4 with TRBJ2-5, with 7 bases identical to TRBD1. The germline CDR1 and CDR2 sequences are SGHNT and YYREEE (reference sequence). Trimming at V came to 5 bases and at J to 5 bases, leaving 9 bases not matched to a gene. This CDR3 spans 14 amino acids. This CDR3 is CASSSRQGPETQYF. Here the CDR3 DNA reads TGTGCCAGCAGTTCGAGACAGGGTCCGGAGACCCAGTACTTC. Full variable domain (remainder filled in from reference TRBV5-4 and TRBJ2-5): ETGVTQSPTHLIKTRGQQVTLRCSSQSGHNTVSWYQQALGQGPQFIFQYYREEENGRGNFPPRFSGLQFPNYSSELNVNALELDDSALYLCASSSRQGPETQYFGPGTRLLVL.

This clonotype was counted between two and nine times. A read error may be the cause here, since a much bigger clone is one base away. CDR3 nucleotides: TGTGCCAGCAGCCGCCTAGCGGGGGGTCATGAGCAGTACTTC. Translating gives CASSRLAGGHEQYF. V is TRBV3-1 and J is TRBJ2-7, with 11 bases lining up with TRBD2. Trimming took 4 bases from V and 7 from J; bases not matched to a gene: 6. Germline CDR1 LGHDT, CDR2 YNNKEL (reference sequence). This CDR3 contains 14 residues.

This chain uses TRBV19 with TRBJ2-7; no reliable D call. Germline CDR1 LNHDA, CDR2 SQIVND (reference sequence). Between the trimmed V and J ends, which lost 6 bases and 5 bases, there was a span of 8 bases. This CDR3 has 11 amino acids. Here the CDR3 DNA reads TGTGCCAGTAGGGCCGAAAACGAGCAGTACTTC. This codes for CASRAENEQYF.

This clonotype was counted many times. The chain has TRBV18 and TRBJ2-7, with unresolved D. The CDR3 is 12 residues long. V lost 3 bases to trimming and J lost 2 bases, with 5 bases between them. Germline CDR1 reads KGHSH; CDR2 reads LQKENI. The CDR3: CASSPSTYEQYF. Written as DNA, the CDR3 is TGTGCCAGCTCACCCTCTACCTACGAGCAGTACTTC.

Here the CDR3 reads CSAGQGADTQYF. CDR3 nucleotide sequence: TGCAGTGCTGGACAGGGTGCAGATACGCAGTATTTT. This rearrangement joins TRBV20-1 to TRBJ2-3; 8 bases are shared with TRBD1. The CDR3 loop spans 12 amino acids. Trimming took 5 bases from V and 4 from J; bases not matched to a gene: 2. Germline values: CDR1 DFQATT, CDR2 SNEGSKA (reference sequence).

J is TRBJ2-1 and V is TRBV14, with TRBD2 matching 11 bases. Per the germline V gene, CDR1 is SGHDN and CDR2 is FVKESK. The CDR3 has 17 residues. The V gene end was trimmed by 4 bases and the J gene end by 4 bases; junction bases not matched to a gene: 9. CDR3 sequence reads: CASSLPETSGAYNEQFF. As DNA, the CDR3 is TGTGCCAGCAGCCTCCCCGAGACTAGCGGGGCATACAATGAGCAGTTCTTC.

Many counts were recorded for this clonotype. The chain employs TRBV12-5 and TRBJ2-1, with 8 bases identical to TRBD1. The CDR3 extends over 16 amino acids. Germline V CDR1 and CDR2: LGHNT, FRNRAP. The J segment lost 6 bases and the V segment lost 1 base, leaving 8 bases of the junction unmatched. CDR3 amino acids: CASGLEGRGPVNEQFF. CDR3 DNA: TGTGCTAGTGGTTTGGAAGGCAGGGGGCCGGTCAATGAGCAGTTCTTC.

This clonotype was counted ten times or more. The chain has TRBV10-3 and TRBJ1-2, with 8 bases aligning to TRBD1. Trimming cost V 6 bases and J 4 bases; bases outside gene matches: 10. Germline CDR1 is ENHRY and CDR2 is SYGVKD. CDR3 length equals 15 residues. CDR3 region: CAIRWGQEAVYGYTF. In DNA form, the CDR3 reads TGTGCCATCAGGTGGGGACAGGAGGCCGTCTATGGCTACACCTTC.

V and J are TRBV24-1 and TRBJ2-1; TRBD1 aligns across 7 bases. The trim removed 4 bases at V and 6 bases at J, leaving 11 bases unmatched. The CDR3 consists of 16 residues. Germline CDR1 and CDR2: KGHDR and SFDVKD. This chain's CDR3 is CATSDQQGCGPNEQFF. CDR3 in DNA: TGTGCCACCAGTGACCAACAGGGGTGTGGGCCCAATGAGCAGTTCTTC.

This clonotype was observed a few times. This may arise from a read error, as a much more abundant clone is one base away. V and J are TRBV12-3 or TRBV12-4 and TRBJ1-1; 8 bases are a match to TRBD1. V was clipped by 5 bases and J by 5 bases; unmatched bases: 10. The CDR3 has 15 residues. The CDR3 is CASSPETGVVTEAFF. CDR3 sequence (DNA): TGTGCCAGCAGTCCAGAGACAGGGGTGGTTACTGAAGCTTTCTTT.